This T cell receptor beta chain was sequenced during a study of shared clonotypes between healthy human individuals. This CDR3 contains 15 residues. Per the germline V gene, CDR1 is LNHNV and CDR2 is YYDKDF (reference sequence). Trimming at V came to 5 bases and at J to 6 bases, leaving 8 bases not matched to a gene. Assay: immunoSEQ multiplex PCR; the TCRdb copy retains only in-frame clones and omits some. The top ten clones hold approximately 12% of a sample with more than 400,000 clones, 70% to 85% of them seen once. Input material: PBMCs. The rearrangement joins TRBV15 to TRBJ2-1; 9 nucleotides align to TRBD2. The TCR comes from a woman in her 40s in good health. Some clones in this sample may be carry-over from other donors' samples. The DNA for the CDR3 is TGTGCCACCAGCCGTATAGCGGGAGCGTTCAATGAGCAGTTCTTC. It yields the protein CATSRIAGAFNEQFF.